The text below deals with one T cell receptor beta chain. Original processing methods: Nucleated cell counts were estimated from reference gene primer amplification. Repertoires were generated with immunoSEQ multiplex PCR, while TCRdb's copy carries only in-frame clones and drops some. D and trimming come from the DNA, and the V and J calls and clone size come from that table. The sample lists 50,000 to 55,000 clones, 70% to 90% occurring once. The data were obtained in a study of blood T cell repertoires in COVID-19. For the study at large: Acute-phase and convalescent COVID-19 samples originated in the United States, Italy and Spain.

The germline CDR1 and CDR2 sequences are MNHEY and SVGAGI. The CDR3 runs 15 residues. V trimming: 6 bases; J trimming: 5 bases; junction bases outside the gene matches: 9. The source material was peripheral blood. The clonotype originates from a man older than 75 with acute or convalescent COVID-19. V is TRBV6-5 and J is TRBJ2-5; the match to TRBD1 covers 10 bases. In DNA form, the CDR3 reads TGTGCCAGCAGCTCCACCGGGACAGGGGTGGAGACCCAGTACTTC. Translation gives CASSSTGTGVETQYF.